The 25 T cell receptor beta chains reported below all come from one sample, sequenced in a study of OX40 agonist ivuxolimab in advanced cancers. Clones were sequenced by immunoSEQ multiplex PCR, and TCRdb holds only the in-frame ones, with some missing. Of over 10,000 clones in the sample, 82% were seen once. The sample was CD4+ or CD8+ T cells sorted from blood, taken in a trial of the OX40 agonist ivuxolimab. The origin of the receptors is an adult with an advanced solid tumor such as melanoma, head and neck, liver or kidney cancer.

This clone is judged medium-sized. This chain joins TRBV19 and TRBJ2-7; TRBD1 matches at 8 bases. The V gene's germline CDR1 is LNHDA and CDR2 SQIVND (reference sequence). The CDR3 consists of 11 residues. The ends lost 8 bases at V and 3 bases at J; junction bases unmatched: 0. The CDR3, as DNA: TGTGCCAGTGGACAGGGCTACGAGCAGTACTTC. Its protein is CASGQGYEQYF.

The chain carries TRBV4-3 and TRBJ2-1, with 8 bases aligning to TRBD1. CDR1 and CDR2 from the germline V gene are LGHNA and YSLEER. J gave up 2 bases and V 0 bases, and 3 bases lay outside the gene matches. This CDR3 has 16 amino acids. The DNA of the CDR3 is TGCGCCAGCAGCCAAGATTGGACAGGGACCTACAATGAGCAGTTCTTC. This gives the protein CASSQDWTGTYNEQFF.

V gene TRBV5-5 combines with J gene TRBJ2-1; no reliable D call. CDR1 is SGHKS, CDR2 YYEKEE, per germline (reference sequence). V was trimmed by 4 bases and J by 4 bases, leaving 9 bases between them. CDR3 length equals 13 residues. The CDR3 spells CASSPQGYNEQFF. CDR3 DNA: TGTGCCAGCAGCCCTCAAGGTTACAATGAGCAGTTCTTC.

This rearrangement joins TRBV6-4 to TRBJ2-1; 10 bases fit TRBD1. CDR1 and CDR2 from the germline V gene are MRHNA and SNTAGT. This CDR3 is built from 15 residues. V shed 6 bases, J shed 3 bases, and the junction held 5 bases outside the gene matches. Written as DNA, the CDR3 is TGTGCCAGCAGCGAGGGACAGGGGAGCTACAATGAGCAGTTCTTC. It yields the protein CASSEGQGSYNEQFF.

This clone was detected only a few times. J is TRBJ2-3 and V is TRBV6-4; 7 bases fit TRBD1. The trim removed 5 bases at V and 2 bases at J, leaving 4 bases unmatched. This CDR3 spans 14 amino acids. The V gene's germline CDR1 is MRHNA and CDR2 SNTAGT. The CDR3 region is CASSLTGITDTQYF. The CDR3 nucleotides are TGTGCCAGCAGTTTGACAGGGATCACAGATACGCAGTATTTT.

This clone appeared many times. The chain employs TRBV6-4 and TRBJ2-1; 7 bases are a match to TRBD1. The germline gives CDR1 MRHNA, CDR2 SNTAGT. The CDR3 has 13 amino acids. The V gene end was trimmed by 0 bases and the J gene end by 8 bases; junction bases not matched to a gene: 1. CDR3 protein: CASSDSDRDEQFF. The CDR3 DNA reads TGTGCCAGCAGTGACTCCGACAGGGATGAGCAGTTCTTC.

As concerns this clone: A much larger clone differs from this one at a single base, so this may be a read error. This CDR3 is also generated by other DNA sequences in the sample. The chain combines TRBV7-2 with TRBJ1-5, with D possibly matching TRBD1 (5 bases). Germline-derived CDR1 and CDR2 are SGHTA and FQGNSA. CDR3 size: 14 residues. Trimming removed 4 bases at V and 2 bases at J, with 9 bases between. CDR3 amino acids: CASSWGDGNQPQHF. The CDR3 DNA sequence: TGTGCCAGCAGCTGGGGGGACGGCAATCAGCCCCAGCATTTT.

V is TRBV15 and J is TRBJ1-5, with D hard to call. The CDR3 consists of 13 residues. The germline CDR1 and CDR2 sequences are LNHNV and YYDKDF (reference sequence). Trimming removed 0 bases at V and 7 bases at J, with 7 bases between. CDR3 sequence: CATSREGIQPQHF. The CDR3, as DNA: TGTGCCACCAGCAGAGAGGGGATCCAGCCCCAGCATTTT. Supplemented by reference TRBV15 and TRBJ1-5, the full variable domain reads DAMVIQNPRYQVTQFGKPVTLSCSQTLNHNVMYWYQQKSSQAPKLLFHYYDKDFNNEADTPDNFQSRRPNTSFCFLDIRSPGLGDTAMYLCATSREGIQPQHFGDGTRLSIL.

The chain joins TRBV5-1 to TRBJ2-5; 7 nucleotides line up with TRBD2. The V gene end was trimmed by 5 bases and the J gene end by 7 bases; junction bases not matched to a gene: 11. The germline CDR1 and CDR2 sequences are SGHRS and YFSETQ. CDR3 length equals 14 residues. The CDR3, as DNA: TGCGCCAGCAGAGTCTTTAGAGGGGAGGGGACCCAGTACTTC. It specifies CASRVFRGEGTQYF.

This rearrangement joins TRBV5-1 to TRBJ1-6; D gene uncertain. V gave up 0 bases and J gave up 0 bases, with 10 bases separating them. The CDR3 sequence is 17 residues long. Germline V gene lookup returns CDR1 SGHRS and CDR2 YFSETQ. CDR3 sequence: CASSLEALSSYNSPLHF. The CDR3 DNA reads as TGCGCCAGCAGCTTGGAGGCTTTAAGCTCCTATAATTCACCCCTCCACTTT.

The J gene is TRBJ1-1, the V gene TRBV25-1, with TRBD1 identical over 7 bases. CDR1 is MGHDK and CDR2 is SYGVNS in the germline V gene. The CDR3 extends over 13 amino acids. Unmatched junction bases numbered 5, after V lost 5 bases and J lost 5 bases. CDR3 loop: CASSRQGVTEAFF. The CDR3, as DNA: TGTGCCAGCAGTCGCCAGGGGGTAACTGAAGCTTTCTTT.

This chain links TRBV5-1 with TRBJ1-2; no clear D gene. Trimming took 0 bases from V and 5 from J, leaving 8 bases between them. The CDR3 is made up of 13 amino acids. CDR1 and CDR2 from the germline V gene are SGHRS and YFSETQ. This CDR3 reads CASSLEELYGYTF. The CDR3 nucleotides read TGCGCCAGCAGCTTGGAGGAGTTGTATGGCTACACCTTC.

Judged by abundance, this clone is medium-sized. The sample holds other DNA sequences that translate to the same CDR3. V is TRBV9 and J is TRBJ1-1, with D perhaps TRBD1 (6 bases). V lost 0 bases to trimming and J lost 0 bases, with 9 bases between them. The CDR3 length is 15 residues. Germline CDR1 is SGDLS and CDR2 is YYNGEE. CDR3 loop: CASSVGTGLNTEAFF. CDR3 coding DNA: TGTGCCAGCAGCGTAGGCACAGGGTTGAACACTGAAGCTTTCTTT.

In this sample, this clone turned up a few times. The chain carries TRBV11-2 and TRBJ2-7; D may be TRBD1 (6 bases). CDR3 length: 14 residues. CDR1 and CDR2 (germline): SGHAT, FQNNGV. Deletions cut 7 bases from V and 6 bases from J, with 19 bases between. In DNA, the CDR3 is TGTGCCAGCACCCTGGACAGCGGATTCGCCGAGCAGTACTTC. Encoded protein: CASTLDSGFAEQYF.

This clone came up a few times. The V and J genes are TRBV27 and TRBJ2-7; the match to TRBD1 covers 7 bases. CDR1 is MNHEY, CDR2 SMNVEV, per germline (reference sequence). The CDR3 is made up of 14 amino acids. The trim removed 6 bases at V and 2 bases at J, leaving 7 bases unmatched. CDR3 loop: CASRQGQGAYEQYF. CDR3 nucleotide sequence: TGTGCCAGCAGACAGGGTCAGGGGGCCTACGAGCAGTACTTC.

The rearrangement uses TRBV4-3 and TRBJ2-7; D perhaps matches TRBD2 (6 bases). The germline V and J ends were trimmed by 3 bases and 0 bases, with 9 bases remaining between them. The CDR3 is made up of 14 amino acids. Germline lookup yields CDR1 LGHNA and CDR2 YSLEER. CDR3 region: CASSQGLASYEQYF. DNA for the CDR3: TGCGCCAGCAGCCAGGGACTCGCCTCCTACGAGCAGTACTTC.

CDR3 region: CASSRWTSGRSEQYF. In DNA, the CDR3 is TGTGCCAGCAGCCGCTGGACTAGCGGGAGGAGCGAGCAGTACTTC. V usage is TRBV6-5 and J usage is TRBJ2-7; 14 nucleotides line up with TRBD2. Germline V gene lookup returns CDR1 MNHEY and CDR2 SVGAGI. CDR3 length: 15 residues. Germline trimming cut 6 bases from V and 6 bases from J; bases unmatched to any gene: 7.

The chain is built from TRBV10-1 and TRBJ2-7; D possibly corresponds to TRBD2 (7 bases). From germline, CDR1 is WNHNN and CDR2 SYGVQD (reference sequence). Trimming removed 5 bases from V and 2 bases from J, with 13 bases in between. The CDR3 extends over 14 amino acids. DNA for the CDR3: TGCGCCAGCAGTCGGGGGGCGGTGGCCTACGAGCAGTACTTC. Its protein is CASSRGAVAYEQYF.

The chain is built from TRBV27 and TRBJ1-6; no definite D call. The V and J ends lost 4 bases and 0 bases respectively, with 7 bases between them. The CDR3 consists of 15 residues. CDR1 MNHEY and CDR2 SMNVEV come from the germline V gene (reference sequence). DNA for the CDR3: TGTGCCAGCAGTTCGGCAGTCTCCTATAATTCACCCCTCCACTTT. It encodes CASSSAVSYNSPLHF.

In nucleotides, the CDR3 is TGTGCCAGCAGCTTAGAACCCGGGTTTAGCAATCAGCCCCAGCATTTT. Protein: CASSLEPGFSNQPQHF. The chain is built from TRBV7-9 and TRBJ1-5, with D unclear. Germline V gene lookup returns CDR1 SEHNR and CDR2 FQNEAQ (reference sequence). The CDR3 runs 16 residues. V was pared by 1 base and J by 0 bases, with 10 bases between. The entire variable domain, with the rest obtained from reference TRBV7-9 and TRBJ1-5, is as follows: DTGVSQNPRHKITKRGQNVTFRCDPISEHNRLYWYRQTLGQGPEFLTYFQNEAQLEKSRLLSDRFSAERPKGSFSTLEIQRTEQGDSAMYLCASSLEPGFSNQPQHFGDGTRLSIL.

The chain combines TRBV7-9 with TRBJ2-2; maybe TRBD1 (5 bases). Germline CDR1 reads SEHNR; CDR2 reads FQNEAQ (reference sequence). The CDR3 has 14 residues. Trimming removed 7 bases from V and 1 base from J, with 10 bases in between. The CDR3 nucleotides are TGTGCCAGCAACCTACAGGAGAACACCGGGGAGCTGTTTTTT. Protein product: CASNLQENTGELFF.

The chain employs TRBV11-3 and TRBJ2-1; D gene ambiguous. The V gene's germline CDR1 is SGHNT and CDR2 YENEEA. This CDR3 has 13 residues. The V end was cut by 3 bases, the J end by 1 base, with 4 bases between. For the CDR3, the DNA is TGTGCCAGCAGCTTTGAATCCTACAATGAGCAGTTCTTC. Translating it yields CASSFESYNEQFF.

The chain uses TRBV28 and TRBJ1-3, with D perhaps matching TRBD1 (6 bases). Germline-derived CDR1 and CDR2 are MDHEN and SYDVKM. V shed 4 bases and J shed 4 bases, with 17 bases lying between them. CDR3 length equals 16 residues. Here the CDR3 reads CASSSNLGASGNTIYF. The CDR3 nucleotides are TGTGCCAGCAGTTCTAATCTGGGGGCCTCCGGAAACACCATATATTTT.

The chain recombines TRBV4-3 with TRBJ2-5, with a tentative D call TRBD2 (6 bases). V was trimmed by 5 bases and J by 2 bases, leaving 15 bases between them. This CDR3 is 15 amino acids long. In germline, CDR1 is LGHNA, CDR2 YSLEER. Here the CDR3 DNA reads TGCGCCAGCAGCACGTATCTCGGGGGACAAGAGACCCAGTACTTC. This translates into CASSTYLGGQETQYF.

The chain recombines TRBV11-3 with TRBJ1-2; tentatively, D is TRBD1 (6 bases). V lost 7 bases, J lost 3 bases, and 9 bases lay in between. CDR3 length equals 12 residues. Germline V gives CDR1 SGHNT, CDR2 YENEEA. Here the CDR3 reads CASTAGDYGYTF. The DNA of the CDR3 is TGTGCCAGCACAGCAGGGGACTATGGCTACACCTTC.